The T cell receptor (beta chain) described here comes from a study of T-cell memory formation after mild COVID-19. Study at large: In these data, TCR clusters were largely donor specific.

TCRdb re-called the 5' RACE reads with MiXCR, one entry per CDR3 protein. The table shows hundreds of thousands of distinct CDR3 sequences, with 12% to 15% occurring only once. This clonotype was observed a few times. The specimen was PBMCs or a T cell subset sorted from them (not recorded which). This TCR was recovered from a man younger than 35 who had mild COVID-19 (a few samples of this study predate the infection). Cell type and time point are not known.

The CDR3 sequence is CASSYSREQYF. CDR3 in DNA: TGTGCCAGCAGTTACTCCCGAGAGCAGTACTTC. This chain joins TRBV6-2 or TRBV6-3 and TRBJ2-7, with D hard to call. The CDR3 is 11 amino acids. V lost 0 bases and J lost 7, with 4 bases in between. From germline, CDR1 is MNHEY and CDR2 SVGEGT.